This T cell receptor (beta chain) was found in a study of CD8 T cells in Susac syndrome (dated by TCRdb to the late 2010s). Turning to the overall study: Repertoire sequencing was used to test whether CD8+ T cell activation and differentiation in Susac syndrome was antigen driven. CD8+ T cell repertoire clonality was compared between about a dozen healthy donors, around 14 Susac syndrome patients and around 16 multiple sclerosis patients.

What the study reported, not specific to this receptor: The TCR sequencing and HLA analysis was acknowledged to have included a relatively small number of individuals.

High-throughput TCR beta sequencing profiled peripheral blood CD8+ and CD4+ T cells from healthy donors, Susac syndrome patients and multiple sclerosis patients. The multiple sclerosis controls were treatment-naive patients whose relapsing-remitting disease, either stable or active, fulfilled the revised McDonald criteria. CD8+ TEMRA cells were enriched by FACS, while bulk CD8+ and CD4+ T cells were purified by magnetic negative isolation. Blood was collected in EDTA tubes and processed within 24 hours, with PBMCs isolated through density gradient centrifugation. PBMCs intended for TCR sequencing were frozen in liquid nitrogen and were later thawed in a 37 degrees C water bath. The sorted or isolated CD4+, CD8+ and CD8+ TEMRA cells had a purity of 90% or higher. A note on this clonotype: Its antigen remains undetermined. No base quality values were provided; no much bigger clone lies one nucleotide off.

RNA was extracted using the RNeasy kit, and about 0.45 to 1 ug of the RNA was reverse transcribed with random hexamers. The immunoSEQ multiplex PCR assay, which covers 54 Vbeta and 13 Jbeta segments, was used to amplify TCR beta CDR3 regions. PCR amplification bias was corrected by using a synthetic template baseline for primer optimization and computational correction. In the paper's pipeline: Reads were annotated to V, D and J genes according to IMGT and were analyzed with immunoSEQ Analyzer, with only productive sequences retained. Clonality was calculated as one minus the Shannon entropy normalized by log2 of the number of productive unique sequences. Public and private clones were assessed among the 100 most prevalent clones of each patient and control. Clones were defined as Susac-specific if absent from the healthy and MS cohorts, from 1052 published viral clones and from other ImmuneACCESS disease sequences. TCRdb handled the public reads itself, with Q25 trimming in fastp and clone calling in MiXCR, and kept productive beta chains. Duplicate CDR3 protein sequences are folded into a single record with the most common DNA and genes. The V and J calls come from TCRdb's annotation, not from the publication. The sample table lists a few hundred thousand distinct CDR3 sequences, around 83% of them with a count of one. 0.11% of the sample comes from the top ten.

Relative to germline, V is 0 bases shorter and J is 5 bases shorter, with 16 bases between their ends. CDR1 and CDR2 are read off the germline V gene as MGHRA and YSYEKL. The CDR3 starts with the cysteine, ends with the phenylalanine, and has 16 residues. Kept here is only the CDR3 DNA, which spans 48 bases and is read in frame from base 1. The clonotype comes from a human donor with multiple sclerosis. Sequencing was performed on CD8+ T cells from PBMCs. The sequence joins TRBV4-1 to TRBJ1-1; TRBD1 is a weak D gene call, 6 bases matching. The CDR3 here reads CASSQDNGGRATEAFF. The nucleotide sequence is TGCGCCAGCAGCCAAGATAACGGGGGGCGGGCGACTGAAGCTTTCTTT.